The source of this TCR beta chain is a study of cytomegalovirus exposure and HLA in healthy donors. About this clone itself: What it binds is not known.

The study, taken as a whole, reports: A later analysis, which compared TCR beta chains of equal frequency, found the HLA-associated ones more clonally expanded. With further analysis later on, most CMV-associated TCR beta chains appeared HLA-restricted.

Both 60 Vbeta primers and 13 Jbeta primers went into the PCR. Authors' analysis steps: Later analysis identified tens of millions of unique TCR beta chains, approximately 11 million shared. Profiling relied on immunoSEQ multiplex PCR, and the TCRdb table lists in-frame clones only, not all of them. That table gives V, J and clone size, and the DNA gave D and trimming. The repertoire has around 100,000 clones, roughly 74% of them found once; the top ten carry about 0.92%. The CDR3 extends over 15 amino acids. Trimming took 3 bases from V and 7 from J; bases not matched to a gene: 4. CDR1 SGHAT and CDR2 FQDESV come from the germline V gene (reference sequence).

The receptor comes from a woman in her twenties or thirties in good health and CMV-seronegative. The rearrangement links TRBV11-1 to TRBJ1-6; 9 nucleotides align to TRBD1. Input material: PBMCs. The CDR3 DNA sequence: TGTGCCAGCAGCTTTGCTGGACAGGGGAATTCACCCCTCCACTTT. Translating gives CASSFAGQGNSPLHF.